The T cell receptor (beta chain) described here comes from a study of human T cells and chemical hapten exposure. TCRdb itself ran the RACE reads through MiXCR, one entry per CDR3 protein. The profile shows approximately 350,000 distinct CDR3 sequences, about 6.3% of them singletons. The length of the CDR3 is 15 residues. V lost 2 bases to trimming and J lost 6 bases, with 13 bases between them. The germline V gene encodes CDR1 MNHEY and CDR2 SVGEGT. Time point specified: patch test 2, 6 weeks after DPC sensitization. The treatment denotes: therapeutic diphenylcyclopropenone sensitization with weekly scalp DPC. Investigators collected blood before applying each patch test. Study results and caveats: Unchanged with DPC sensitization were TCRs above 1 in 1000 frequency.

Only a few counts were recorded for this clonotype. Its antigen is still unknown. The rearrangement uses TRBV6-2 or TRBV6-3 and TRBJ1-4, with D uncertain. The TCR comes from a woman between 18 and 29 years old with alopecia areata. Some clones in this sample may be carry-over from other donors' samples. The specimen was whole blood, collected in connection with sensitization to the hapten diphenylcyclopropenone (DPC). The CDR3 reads CASSYEGRLHEKLFF. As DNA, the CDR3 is TGTGCCAGCAGTTACGAAGGCAGACTACATGAAAAACTGTTTTTT.